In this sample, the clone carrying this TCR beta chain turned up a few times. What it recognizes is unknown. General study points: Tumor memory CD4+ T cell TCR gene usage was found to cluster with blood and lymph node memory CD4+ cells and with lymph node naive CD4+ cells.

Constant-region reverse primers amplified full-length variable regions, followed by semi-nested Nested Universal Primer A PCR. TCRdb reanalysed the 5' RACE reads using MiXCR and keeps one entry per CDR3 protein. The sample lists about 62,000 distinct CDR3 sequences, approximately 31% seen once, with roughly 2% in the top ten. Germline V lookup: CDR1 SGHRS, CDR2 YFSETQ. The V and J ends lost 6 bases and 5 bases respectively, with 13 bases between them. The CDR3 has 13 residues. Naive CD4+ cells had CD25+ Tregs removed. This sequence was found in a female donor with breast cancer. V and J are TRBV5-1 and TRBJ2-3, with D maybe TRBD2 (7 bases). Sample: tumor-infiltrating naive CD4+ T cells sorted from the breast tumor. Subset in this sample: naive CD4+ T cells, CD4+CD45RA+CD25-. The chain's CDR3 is CASNRGAGDTQYF. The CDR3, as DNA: TGCGCCAGCAATCGGGGGGCCGGAGATACGCAGTATTTT.